This TCR beta chain was recovered during a study of blood T cell repertoires in COVID-19 (dated by TCRdb to about 2020). For the wider study: Collaborator samples came from the United States, Italy and Spain and covered acute and convalescent phases of COVID-19. The prospective study material was composed of cDNA or gDNA derived from T cells, B-cell-depleted T cells, or PBMCs. The dataset comprised deeply sampled blood TCRbeta repertoires from subjects exposed to, actively infected with, or recovered from COVID-19. The repertoires were released in a freely available public database intended as a resource for research on the immune response to SARS-CoV-2. The samples were drawn from two sources: the first 160 participants of the ongoing ImmuneRACE study, and some 1,300 subjects contributed by 6 global collaborators. The sample metadata nearly always contained a de-identified subject ID, COVID-19 status, age in years and sex. Where HLA class I and class II types were available, the types were taken from metadata supplied by the sample provider, not from assay-based typing.

TCRbeta CDR3 regions were amplified from genomic DNA by means of the immunoSEQ Assay, a bias-controlled multiplex PCR. Per the authors' processing: Nucleated cell counts per sample were estimated from amplification of reference gene primers within the assay. To quantify the absolute abundance of each unique TCRbeta CDR3 rearrangement, sequence reads were collapsed and filtered. Productive Simpson clonality was computed per sample as the square root of Simpson's diversity index over productive rearrangements. This is the immuneACCESS table as TCRdb keeps it, with only in-frame sequences that have V and J called. A part of the clones is gone; compared with another copy, unresolved V genes explain less than half, and the rest is unexplained. V, J and clone size were drawn from that table, and D and trimming were deduced from the DNA. This sample has 120,000 to 150,000 clones in its table, and 85% to 90% of those were observed once. Together, the top ten hold approximately 40% of the sample.

Another Seattle source contributed samples from volunteer blood donors who had recovered from COVID-19. Whole blood was collected in K2EDTA tubes by collaborating institutions according to the institutions' own protocols. For TCRbeta analysis, collaborators shipped samples as frozen whole blood, isolated PBMCs, or DNA extracted from either of those sample types. V lost 0 bases and J lost 0 bases; the stretch between them is 15 bases long. CDR1 and CDR2 are read off the germline V gene (reference sequence) as LGHDT and YNNKEL. The CDR3 has 19 amino acids, counting the end cysteine and phenylalanine. CDR3 DNA only is kept here, 57 bases in frame from base 1. General conclusions and limits of the study: The amount of clinical and demographic metadata varied by source and participant and was provided uncurated.

Details on this clone: Its antigen target is currently unknown. No base quality values were provided; no much bigger clone lies one nucleotide off.

Rearrangement joined TRBV3-1 (or the pseudogene TRBV3-2) to TRBJ2-6; no D gene is confidently identified. This clonotype originated in a man between 50 and 59 years old who had recovered from COVID-19. The sequenced material came from peripheral blood. The CDR3 reads CASSQDPPRIISGANVLTF. The DNA reads TGTGCCAGCAGCCAAGACCCGCCCAGAATTATCTCTGGGGCCAACGTCCTGACTTTC.